There are a few counts of the clone carrying this T cell receptor (beta chain). The germline V and J ends were trimmed by 5 bases and 5 bases, with 9 bases remaining between them. This CDR3 contains 12 residues. The sample comes from a study of blood T cell repertoires in COVID-19. Study in general: Donors in the United States, Italy and Spain gave samples during acute or convalescent COVID-19.

TCRdb's copy holds only in-frame clones and misses some; the assay was immunoSEQ multiplex PCR. The data contain nearly 300,000 clones, just under 90% of them singletons. Recruits, aged roughly 18 to 95 years, lived in 25 or so US areas. Within the 2 weeks before study entry, each person in the exposed group met a COVID-19 case. The J gene is TRBJ2-5, the V gene TRBV12-3 or TRBV12-4; no clear D. Material for sequencing was PBMCs or T cells enriched from blood (not recorded which). The clonotype originates from a woman in her fifties or sixties who had been exposed to COVID-19. CDR3 amino acids: CASSPFAETQYF. As DNA, the CDR3 is TGTGCCAGCAGTCCCTTCGCGGAGACCCAGTACTTC.